These T cell receptor beta chains were read from a single sample in a study of T cell responses to AZD1222 COVID-19 vaccine. Produced via immunoSEQ multiplex PCR; TCRdb's table is partial and in-frame only. Here the sample spans approximately 120,000 clones, roughly nine tenths being singletons. The specimen was peripheral blood, collected on day 0 of AZD1222 vaccination. The receptors come from an adult in good health. Each CDR3 is given with its conserved first and last residue. The D gene is left open where the match is weak.

CDR3 length: 15
V gene: TRBV7-2
D gene: .
J gene: TRBJ2-2
CDR3 protein: CASSLVAQTEGELFF
CDR3 DNA: TGTGCCAGCAGCTTAGTTGCGCAAACGGAGGGGGAGCTGTTTTTT

CDR3 length: 14
V gene: TRBV29-1
D gene: .
J gene: TRBJ1-2
CDR3 protein: CSVEGGQKNYGYTF
CDR3 DNA: TGCAGCGTTGAAGGCGGACAGAAGAACTATGGCTACACCTTC

CDR3 length: 13
V gene: TRBV19
D gene: TRBD1
J gene: TRBJ2-5
CDR3 protein: CASSNTGEETQYF
CDR3 DNA: TGTGCCAGTAGTAATACAGGGGAGGAGACCCAGTACTTC

CDR3 length: 16
V gene: TRBV5-1
D gene: TRBD1
J gene: TRBJ2-5
CDR3 protein: CASSWNAGTGEETQYF
CDR3 DNA: TGCGCCAGCAGCTGGAATGCCGGGACAGGGGAAGAGACCCAGTACTTC

CDR3 length: 12
V gene: TRBV19
D gene: .
J gene: TRBJ1-4
CDR3 protein: CASSSEGGKLFF
CDR3 DNA: TGTGCCAGTAGTTCAGAAGGGGGAAAACTGTTTTTT

CDR3 length: 16
V gene: TRBV7-9
D gene: .
J gene: TRBJ1-1
CDR3 protein: CASSLGSHRVNTEAFF
CDR3 DNA: TGTGCCAGCAGCTTAGGAAGTCACAGGGTGAACACTGAAGCTTTCTTT

CDR3 length: 18
V gene: TRBV5-1
D gene: TRBD2
J gene: TRBJ2-3
CDR3 protein: CASTVQTGTSGSLDTQYF
CDR3 DNA: TGCGCCAGCACCGTCCAAACAGGGACTAGCGGGAGTCTAGATACGCAGTATTTT

CDR3 length: 14
V gene: TRBV19
D gene: TRBD1
J gene: TRBJ2-6
CDR3 protein: CASTTGAGANVLTF
CDR3 DNA: TGTGCCAGTACCACAGGGGCCGGGGCCAACGTCCTGACTTTC

CDR3 length: 13
V gene: TRBV13
D gene: .
J gene: TRBJ2-1
CDR3 protein: CASSLGGYQGQFF
CDR3 DNA: TGTGCCAGCAGCTTAGGTGGCTACCAGGGGCAGTTCTTC

CDR3 length: 15
V gene: TRBV28
D gene: .
J gene: TRBJ1-4
CDR3 protein: CASSSLLGTNEKLFF
CDR3 DNA: TGTGCCAGCAGTTCTCTCCTGGGAACTAATGAAAAACTGTTTTTT